Listed here are 20 T cell receptor beta chains from one sample, sequenced in a study of blood T cell repertoires in COVID-19. Clones were sequenced by immunoSEQ multiplex PCR, and TCRdb holds only the in-frame ones, with some missing. Among fewer than 40,000 clones listed, 89% were seen once. The source material was peripheral blood. The source is a woman aged 40 to 55 with active or convalescent COVID-19.

The chain employs TRBV11-2 and TRBJ2-5, with D perhaps TRBD1 (5 bases). The CDR3 totals 14 residues. CDR1 is SGHAT and CDR2 is FQNNGV in the germline V gene. V was trimmed by 5 bases and J by 5 bases, leaving 15 bases between them. The CDR3 sequence: CASSQIQVLETQYF. The CDR3 coding sequence is TGTGCCAGCAGCCAAATACAGGTCCTGGAGACCCAGTACTTC.

V usage is TRBV28 and J usage is TRBJ2-7; 8 bases fit TRBD1. The CDR3 has 14 amino acids. Trimming took 6 bases from V and 0 from J; bases not matched to a gene: 4. Germline V gene data show CDR1 as MDHEN and CDR2 as SYDVKM. CDR3 loop: CASRGQAPSYEQYF. The CDR3 DNA follows: TGTGCCAGCAGGGGACAGGCCCCCTCCTACGAGCAGTACTTC.

The chain recombines TRBV6-1 with TRBJ2-7; 8 positions match TRBD1. Germline V CDR1 and CDR2: MNHNS, SASEGT. The CDR3 is 16 residues long. After removal of 2 bases from V and 4 bases from J, the junction contained 10 bases not matched to a gene. CDR3 coding DNA: TGTGCCAGCAGTGAAAATTGGGCAGGGGGCGCTTACGAGCAGTACTTC. Amino acids: CASSENWAGGAYEQYF.

This chain joins TRBV5-1 and TRBJ2-1; TRBD2 might be the D (6 bases). V shed 2 bases and J shed 6 bases, with 15 bases lying between them. CDR3 length: 15 residues. Germline assignment: CDR1 SGHRS and CDR2 YFSETQ. In DNA, the CDR3 is TGCGCCAGCAGCTTAGTCGGCGGGACGGGCAATGAGCAGTTCTTC. It yields the protein CASSLVGGTGNEQFF. Full variable domain (rest looked up from reference TRBV5-1 and TRBJ2-1): KAGVTQTPRYLIKTRGQQVTLSCSPISGHRSVSWYQQTPGQGLQFLFEYFSETQRNKGNFPGRFSGRQFSNSRSEMNVSTLELGDSALYLCASSLVGGTGNEQFFGPGTRLTVL.

V usage is TRBV4-1 and J usage is TRBJ2-3, with a weak D call TRBD2 (5 bases). V was cut by 2 bases and J by 0 bases, with 18 bases left in between. The CDR3 loop spans 18 amino acids. Germline CDR1 MGHRA, CDR2 YSYEKL. CDR3 in amino acids: CASSQRSGRTPSTDTQYF. CDR3 coding DNA: TGCGCCAGCAGCCAAAGAAGCGGCAGAACCCCTAGCACAGATACGCAGTATTTT.

This sequence joins TRBV4-2 and TRBJ2-6; the D gene is possibly TRBD1 (5 bases). The CDR3 is 16 amino acids. The germline gives CDR1 LGHNA, CDR2 YNFKEQ. V lost 0 bases and J 1 base, leaving 7 bases between the germline ends. The CDR3 loop reads CASSQEGRSGANVLTF. The CDR3 region has the DNA TGTGCCAGCAGCCAAGAGGGGCGGTCTGGGGCCAACGTCCTGACTTTC.

The CDR3 is CASKIYGELFF. CDR3 nucleotides: TGTGCCAGCAAAATTTACGGGGAGCTGTTTTTT. The chain employs TRBV27 and TRBJ2-2; D not certain. Germline-derived CDR1 and CDR2 are MNHEY and SMNVEV (reference sequence). The V gene lost 7 bases and the J gene lost 7 bases, with 7 bases spanning the gap. The CDR3 contains 11 residues.

The V gene is TRBV7-2, the J gene TRBJ1-4, with 9 bases aligning to TRBD1. The CDR3 runs 15 residues. The ends lost 5 bases at V and 8 bases at J; junction bases unmatched: 9. Germline V lookup: CDR1 SGHTA, CDR2 FQGNSA. CDR3 bases: TGTGCCAGCAGCGAGGGGACAGGGCTTTGGGAAAAACTGTTTTTT. Translation gives CASSEGTGLWEKLFF.

The chain combines TRBV12-3 or TRBV12-4 with TRBJ2-7; tentative D call: TRBD2 (6 bases). The CDR3 length is 12 residues. V was trimmed by 4 bases and J by 3 bases, leaving 7 bases between them. CDR3 loop: CASSSGGYEQYF. CDR3 nucleotide sequence: TGTGCCAGCAGTTCCGGGGGCTACGAGCAGTACTTC.

This clone was seen a handful of times. This chain links TRBV10-3 with TRBJ2-5, with D possibly TRBD1 on 5 matching bases. Trimming removed 0 bases at V and 5 bases at J, with 10 bases between. Germline assignment: CDR1 ENHRY and CDR2 SYGVKD. The CDR3 contains 14 residues. The CDR3 here is CAISESGSGETQYF. CDR3 coding DNA: TGTGCCATCAGTGAGTCGGGCTCAGGGGAGACCCAGTACTTC.

V is TRBV6-5 and J is TRBJ1-6, with TRBD1 matching 8 bases. Germline V CDR1 and CDR2: MNHEY, SVGAGI. The V gene end was trimmed by 7 bases and the J gene end by 10 bases; junction bases not matched to a gene: 6. The CDR3 totals 13 residues. The CDR3 here is CASITQGVSPLHF. The CDR3 bases are TGTGCCAGCATTACACAGGGGGTCTCACCCCTCCACTTT.

The chain has TRBV7-2 and TRBJ1-6; TRBD1 agrees at 10 bases. This CDR3 region has 14 residues. V was pared by 7 bases and J by 7 bases, with 4 bases of the junction left unmatched. CDR1 is SGHTA and CDR2 is FQGNSA in the germline V gene. For the CDR3, the DNA is TGTGCCAGCAACCTGGACAGGGGGAATTCACCCCTCCACTTT. This encodes CASNLDRGNSPLHF.

The rearrangement joins TRBV5-1 to TRBJ1-4; 9 bases fit TRBD1. The CDR3 runs to 16 residues. In germline, CDR1 is SGHRS, CDR2 YFSETQ. Losses at the gene ends were 3 bases for V and 8 bases for J; bases not matched to a gene: 11. As DNA, the CDR3 is TGCGCCAGCAGCTACGCTCCCGGACAGGGGCGGGAAAAACTGTTTTTT. It encodes CASSYAPGQGREKLFF.

The chain recombines TRBV5-4 with TRBJ1-1; D is perhaps TRBD1 (5 bases). Trimming shortened V by 7 bases and J by 4 bases, and 14 bases separated the two germline ends. Germline V gene sequence: CDR1 SGHNT, CDR2 YYREEE (reference sequence). CDR3 length: 13 amino acids. The CDR3 sequence: CASPSGGGTEAFF. The CDR3 coding sequence is TGTGCCAGCCCCTCGGGGGGAGGCACTGAAGCTTTCTTT. Variable domain in full (rest from reference TRBV5-4 and TRBJ1-1): ETGVTQSPTHLIKTRGQQVTLRCSSQSGHNTVSWYQQALGQGPQFIFQYYREEENGRGNFPPRFSGLQFPNYSSELNVNALELDDSALYLCASPSGGGTEAFFGQGTRLTVV.

The chain employs TRBV24-1 and TRBJ2-5; D gene uncertain. Trimming left V 5 bases short and J 2 bases short, with 5 bases between. CDR1 is KGHDR and CDR2 is SFDVKD in the germline V gene. This CDR3 is 12 amino acids long. The CDR3 nucleotides read TGTGCCACCAGTGCCCATCAAGAGACCCAGTACTTC. Translating gives CATSAHQETQYF.

The chain uses TRBV10-3 and TRBJ2-1, with D maybe TRBD2 (6 bases). Trimming cost V 7 bases and J 0 bases, with 13 bases left between them. The germline gives CDR1 ENHRY, CDR2 SYGVKD. There are 15 residues in the CDR3. This CDR3 reads CAITMDYSSYNEQFF. CDR3 nucleotide sequence: TGTGCCATCACCATGGACTACAGCTCCTACAATGAGCAGTTCTTC.

The rearrangement uses TRBV5-4 and TRBJ1-3; TRBD1 is a possible D gene (6 bases). The CDR3 runs to 16 residues. Germline V gives CDR1 SGHNT, CDR2 YYREEE (reference sequence). The ends were cut back, 4 bases at V and 4 bases at J, with 18 bases in the middle. The DNA of the CDR3 is TGTGCCAGCAGCCCAGACAACAGGGATCCAGGAAACACCATATATTTT. It translates to CASSPDNRDPGNTIYF.

The V gene is TRBV3-1 (or the pseudogene TRBV3-2), the J gene TRBJ2-2; maybe TRBD1 (6 bases). The CDR3 covers 15 residues. V lost 2 bases and J 6 bases, leaving 13 bases between the germline ends. Looked up from germline, CDR1 is LGHDT and CDR2 is YNNKEL (reference sequence). The CDR3 DNA sequence: TGTGCCAGCAGCCAATCCAGGGGAGTGGCCGGGGAGCTGTTTTTT. It yields the protein CASSQSRGVAGELFF.

The chain combines TRBV6-2 or TRBV6-3 with TRBJ1-3; TRBD1 aligns across 7 bases. V lost 2 bases and J lost 2; bases outside the gene matches: 6. The CDR3 covers 16 residues. CDR1 is MNHEY and CDR2 is SVGEGT in the germline V gene. CDR3 in amino acids: CASSYRGRLAGNTIYF. In nucleotides, the CDR3 is TGTGCCAGCAGTTACAGGGGGCGTCTTGCTGGAAACACCATATATTTT.

This clone was picked up one time. The V and J genes are TRBV27 and TRBJ1-2, with 9 bases that match TRBD1. The V segment lost 5 bases and the J segment 8 bases; nucleotides outside the gene matches: 3. The CDR3 has 12 amino acids. CDR1 is MNHEY and CDR2 is SMNVEV in the germline V gene (reference sequence). The CDR3 is CASSGTGIGYTF. CDR3 bases: TGTGCCAGCAGTGGGACAGGGATAGGCTACACCTTC.